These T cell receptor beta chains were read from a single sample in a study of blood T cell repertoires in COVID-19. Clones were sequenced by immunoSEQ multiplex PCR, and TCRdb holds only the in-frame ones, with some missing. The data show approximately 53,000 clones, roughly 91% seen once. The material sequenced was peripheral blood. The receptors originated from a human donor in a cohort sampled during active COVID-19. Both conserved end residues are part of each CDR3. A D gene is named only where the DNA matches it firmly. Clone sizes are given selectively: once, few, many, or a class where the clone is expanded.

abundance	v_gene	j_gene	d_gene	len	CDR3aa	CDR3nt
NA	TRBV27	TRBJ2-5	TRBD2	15	CASALGLAGGETQYF	TGTGCCAGCGCGTTGGGACTAGCGGGAGGGGAGACCCAGTACTTC
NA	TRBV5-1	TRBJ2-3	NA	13	CASSSPGTDTQYF	TGCGCCAGCAGCTCCCCCGGCACAGATACGCAGTATTTT
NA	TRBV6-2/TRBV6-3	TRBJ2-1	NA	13	CASSKLEYNEQFF	TGTGCCAGCAGTAAACTAGAGTACAATGAGCAGTTCTTC
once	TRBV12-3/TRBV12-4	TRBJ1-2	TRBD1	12	CASRTGGYGYTF	TGTGCCAGCAGAACAGGGGGTTATGGCTACACCTTC
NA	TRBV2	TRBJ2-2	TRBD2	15	CASRTSGSVTGELFF	TGTGCCAGCAGGACTAGCGGGTCGGTCACCGGGGAGCTGTTTTTT
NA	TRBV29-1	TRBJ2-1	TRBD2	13	CSVQTSEKAEQFF	TGCAGCGTCCAGACTAGCGAGAAGGCGGAGCAGTTCTTC
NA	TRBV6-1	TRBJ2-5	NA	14	CASSEAGVPETQYF	TGTGCCAGCAGTGAAGCTGGAGTACCAGAGACCCAGTACTTC
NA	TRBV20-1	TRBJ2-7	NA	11	CSARVEYSQYF	TGCAGTGCTAGAGTTGAATATAGCCAGTACTTC
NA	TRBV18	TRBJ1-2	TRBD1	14	CASSPTGTGVGYTF	TGTGCCAGCTCACCAACCGGGACAGGCGTCGGCTACACCTTC
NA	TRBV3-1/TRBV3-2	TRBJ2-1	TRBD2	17	CASSHPLTLAGQDEQFF	TGTGCCAGCAGCCATCCTCTTACCCTAGCGGGGCAGGATGAGCAGTTCTTC
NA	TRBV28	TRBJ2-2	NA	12	CASIRVPGELFF	TGTGCCAGCATCAGGGTCCCCGGGGAGCTGTTTTTT
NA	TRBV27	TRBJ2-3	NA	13	CATSTLRTDTQYF	TGTGCCACTAGTACCCTTCGCACAGATACGCAGTATTTT
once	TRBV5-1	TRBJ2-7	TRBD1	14	CASSPGQGSAEQYF	TGCGCCAGCAGCCCGGGACAGGGAAGCGCCGAGCAGTACTTC
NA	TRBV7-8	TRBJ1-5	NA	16	CASSLMGARGNQPQHF	TGTGCCAGCAGTTTGATGGGGGCGCGTGGCAATCAGCCCCAGCATTTT
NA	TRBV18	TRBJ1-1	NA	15	CASSPPEGRNTEAFF	TGTGCCAGCTCACCACCAGAGGGCAGGAACACTGAAGCTTTCTTT